This T cell receptor beta chain was found in a study of technical replicates of blood from a handful of donors. Data came from immunoSEQ multiplex PCR; TCRdb stores just in-frame clones and leaves some out. This sample has about 99,000 clones, with nearly 97% found just once. The CDR3 loop spans 17 amino acids. Germline V gene data show CDR1 as SGHRS and CDR2 as YFSETQ. Trimming removed 0 bases from V and 7 bases from J; junction bases left unmatched: 9. This rearrangement joins TRBV5-1 to TRBJ2-1, with 11 bases matching TRBD2. Material: T cells isolated from PBMCs. The clonotype comes from a human donor in good health. For the CDR3, the DNA is TGCGCCAGCAGCTTGGCCTTAAGGACTAGCGGGCCGAATGAGCAGTTCTTC. Amino acids: CASSLALRTSGPNEQFF.